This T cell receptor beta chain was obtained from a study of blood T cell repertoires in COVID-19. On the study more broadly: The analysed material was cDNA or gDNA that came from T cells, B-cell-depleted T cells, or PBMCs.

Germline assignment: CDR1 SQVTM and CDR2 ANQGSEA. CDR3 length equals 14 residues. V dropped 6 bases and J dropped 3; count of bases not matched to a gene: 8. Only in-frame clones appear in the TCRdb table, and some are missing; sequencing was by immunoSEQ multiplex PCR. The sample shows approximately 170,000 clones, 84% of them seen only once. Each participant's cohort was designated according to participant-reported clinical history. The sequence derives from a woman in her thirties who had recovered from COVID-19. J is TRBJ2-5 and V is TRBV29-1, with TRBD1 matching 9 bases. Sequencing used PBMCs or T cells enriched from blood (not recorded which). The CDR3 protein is CSVANRGREETQYF. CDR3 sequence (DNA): TGCAGCGTCGCAAACAGGGGGCGCGAAGAGACCCAGTACTTC.